The 24 T cell receptor beta chains reported below all come from one sample, sequenced in a study of spatial heterogeneity in lung cancer. Each CDR3 protein is one row after TCRdb ran MiXCR on the 5' RACE reads. Of roughly 13,000 distinct CDR3 sequences listed, 3.8% were seen once; the top ten hold around 43%. This sample's time point: sample taken at primary tumor resection. The sequenced sample was PBMCs, obtained at surgery. These receptor sequences come from a male donor with early-stage non-small cell lung cancer.

This clonotype was seen repeatedly, ten times or more. J is TRBJ2-2 and V is TRBV28, with 10 bases that match TRBD1. The CDR3 is 16 residues long. The trim removed 5 bases at V and 7 bases at J, leaving 10 bases unmatched. The germline gives CDR1 MDHEN, CDR2 SYDVKM. The CDR3 nucleotides read TGTGCCAGCAGTAAACCGGGACAGGGGTTTGGCGGGGAGCTGTTTTTT. Its protein is CASSKPGQGFGGELFF.

The chain recombines TRBV7-2 with TRBJ2-7; 8 positions match TRBD2. The V gene's germline CDR1 is SGHTA and CDR2 FQGNSA. The junction had 13 bases not matched to a gene; V was cut back by 5 bases and J by 7 bases. This CDR3 is 15 amino acids long. CDR3 amino acids: CASSQQSTGTREQYF. For the CDR3, the DNA is TGTGCCAGCAGCCAACAATCAACCGGGACTAGAGAGCAGTACTTC.

In its sample, this clonotype was seen many times. The chain recombines TRBV7-2 with TRBJ2-1; 10 nucleotides match TRBD2. The length of the CDR3 is 14 residues. V dropped 10 bases and J dropped 2; count of bases not matched to a gene: 5. Germline V CDR1 and CDR2: SGHTA, FQGNSA. The CDR3 DNA is TGTGCCACAAGGACTAGCGGAACCTACAATGAGCAGTTCTTC. Translation: CATRTSGTYNEQFF.

This clonotype has at least ten counts. This chain uses TRBV27 with TRBJ2-7; no clear D gene. Germline CDR1 is MNHEY and CDR2 is SMNVEV (reference sequence). This CDR3 is 12 amino acids long. V shed 8 bases and J shed 0 bases, with 8 bases lying between them. CDR3 region: CASLSSSYEQYF. The CDR3 DNA is TGTGCCAGCCTATCGAGCTCCTACGAGCAGTACTTC.

This clonotype was seen many times. V and J are TRBV7-8 and TRBJ1-2; D is ambiguous. Germline loops: CDR1 SGHVS, CDR2 FQNEAQ. The CDR3 has 13 amino acids. V was cut by 2 bases and J by 0 bases, with 4 bases left in between. The chain's CDR3 is CASSLSANYGYTF. The CDR3 coding sequence is TGTGCCAGCAGCTTAAGCGCTAACTATGGCTACACCTTC.

This clonotype was recorded at least ten times. The chain couples TRBV6-6 to TRBJ1-3; D is ambiguous. Trimming pared 5 bases from V and 6 bases from J, leaving 17 bases between. There are 15 residues in the CDR3. Germline CDR1 is MNHNY and CDR2 is SVGAGI (reference sequence). CDR3 residues: CASSMPDGQVNTIYF. As DNA, the CDR3 is TGTGCCAGCAGTATGCCGGATGGTCAAGTAAACACCATATATTTT.

This clonotype came up many times. The V and J genes are TRBV7-2 and TRBJ1-4; D not certain. V lost 5 bases and J 8 bases, leaving 15 bases between the germline ends. The CDR3 consists of 14 residues. Germline CDR1 is SGHTA and CDR2 is FQGNSA. CDR3 sequence reads: CASSPTWGQEKLFF. The DNA for the CDR3 is TGTGCCAGCAGCCCGACATGGGGTCAGGAAAAACTGTTTTTT.

This clonotype occurred many times. The chain employs TRBV24-1 and TRBJ2-3; possibly TRBD1 or TRBD2 for D (5 bases each). The CDR3 totals 15 residues. CDR1 KGHDR and CDR2 SFDVKD come from the germline V gene. Trimming stripped 2 bases from V and 4 bases from J, with 12 bases between. CDR3 residues: CATSDSRGGPDTQYF. The CDR3 DNA reads TGTGCCACCAGTGATTCGAGGGGCGGCCCAGATACGCAGTATTTT.

This clonotype was seen at least ten times. The CDR3 region is CSVEEEIASGSGTGELFF. CDR3 coding DNA: TGCAGCGTTGAAGAAGAAATAGCTAGCGGGAGCGGGACCGGGGAGCTGTTTTTT. The rearrangement joins TRBV29-1 to TRBJ2-2; 10 nucleotides agree with TRBD2. V dropped 0 bases and J dropped 5; count of bases not matched to a gene: 12. CDR1 and CDR2 from the germline V gene are SQVTM and ANQGSEA. The CDR3 loop spans 18 amino acids.

The chain links TRBV6-5 to TRBJ2-6; D uncertain. The CDR3 has 13 residues. Germline CDR1 MNHEY, CDR2 SVGAGI. Trimming took 6 bases from V and 4 from J, leaving 7 bases between them. CDR3 coding DNA: TGTGCCAGCAGGGAATTCGGGGCCAACGTCCTGACTTTC. Its protein product is CASREFGANVLTF.

This sequence joins TRBV7-9 and TRBJ2-5; TRBD2 agrees at 7 bases. With 5 bases clipped from V and 4 bases from J, the junction kept 16 bases outside the gene matches. CDR3 length: 17 amino acids. Per germline, CDR1 SEHNR and CDR2 FQNEAQ (reference sequence). In nucleotides, the CDR3 is TGTGCCAGCAGCCCCCGAGGGGCGGGAGAGTCCCCAGAGACCCAGTACTTC. It specifies CASSPRGAGESPETQYF. Drawing the rest from reference TRBV7-9 and TRBJ2-5, the complete variable domain is DTGVSQNPRHKITKRGQNVTFRCDPISEHNRLYWYRQTLGQGPEFLTYFQNEAQLEKSRLLSDRFSAERPKGSFSTLEIQRTEQGDSAMYLCASSPRGAGESPETQYFGPGTRLLVL.

This chain connects TRBV18 to TRBJ2-2; 7 nucleotides agree with TRBD1. Germline CDR1 KGHSH, CDR2 LQKENI. The CDR3 is 14 amino acids. Trimming cost V 6 bases and J 7 bases; bases outside gene matches: 8. CDR3 protein: CASSQGGAGGELFF. CDR3 nucleotides: TGTGCCAGCTCGCAAGGGGGCGCCGGCGGGGAGCTGTTTTTT. The full variable domain, completed using reference TRBV18 and TRBJ2-2, is NAGVMQNPRHLVRRRGQEARLRCSPMKGHSHVYWYRQLPEEGLKFMVYLQKENIIDESGMPKERFSAEFPKEGPSILRIQQVVRGDSAAYFCASSQGGAGGELFFGEGSRLTVL.

At least ten counts were recorded for this clonotype. The V call is TRBV12-3 or TRBV12-4, the J call TRBJ2-7; 11 bases are shared with TRBD2. With 6 bases clipped from V and 0 bases from J, the junction kept 7 bases outside the gene matches. This CDR3 has 16 residues. The CDR3 region has the DNA TGTGCCAGCAGCCTACTCGGGACTAGCGGCTCCTACGAGCAGTACTTC. As protein: CASSLLGTSGSYEQYF.

This clonotype was recorded many times. The rearrangement uses TRBV12-2 and TRBJ2-1; TRBD2, the table's D call, was not compared with the DNA. TRBV12-2 is described as a pseudogene. The CDR3 contains 17 residues. In DNA, the CDR3 is TGTGCAAGTCGCTTAGACCTGCGGGAGTGCCCCTACAATGAGCAGTTCTTC. Translation: CASRLDLRECPYNEQFF.

This clonotype was seen repeatedly, ten times or more. The rearrangement links TRBV7-2 to TRBJ2-1; D gene unclear. The V gene lost 6 bases and the J gene lost 3 bases, with 6 bases spanning the gap. The germline CDR1 and CDR2 sequences are SGHTA and FQGNSA. The CDR3 is 12 amino acids. CDR3 bases: TGTGCCAGCAGGTCGGGCTACAATGAGCAGTTCTTC. Translated: CASRSGYNEQFF.

This clonotype has a count of ten or more. The chain is built from TRBV6-2 or TRBV6-3 and TRBJ2-1, with D perhaps TRBD1 (5 bases). Trimming cost V 0 bases and J 7 bases, with 10 bases left between them. The CDR3 extends over 14 amino acids. Germline CDR1 is MNHEY and CDR2 is SVGEGT. The chain's CDR3 is CASSYSDSINEQFF. The CDR3 bases are TGTGCCAGCAGTTACTCTGACAGTATTAATGAGCAGTTCTTC.

The chain is built from TRBV20-1 and TRBJ2-4; weak D call: TRBD1 (6 bases). This CDR3 comprises 13 residues. The V gene lost 6 bases and the J gene lost 0 bases, with 9 bases spanning the gap. Germline assignment: CDR1 DFQATT and CDR2 SNEGSKA (reference sequence). The CDR3 nucleotides are TGCAGTGCCAGGGGCCGAGCCAAAAACATTCAGTACTTC. This gives the protein CSARGRAKNIQYF.

This clonotype is judged medium-sized. This rearrangement joins TRBV28 to TRBJ2-1; TRBD1 is a possible D gene (5 bases). Germline V gene sequence: CDR1 MDHEN, CDR2 SYDVKM. Trimming removed 6 bases at V and 8 bases at J, with 17 bases between. This CDR3 comprises 14 residues. The CDR3 region has the DNA TGTGCCAGCAGCCTACAGGCCCCACGCGATGAGCAGTTCTTC. Translated: CASSLQAPRDEQFF.

This clonotype was detected ten times or more. The chain joins TRBV7-2 to TRBJ2-1; D is possibly TRBD2 (5 bases). V was cut by 5 bases and J by 2 bases, with 13 bases left in between. The germline CDR1 and CDR2 sequences are SGHTA and FQGNSA. This CDR3 is 15 amino acids long. The CDR3 DNA sequence: TGTGCCAGCAGCACACGGACTCCTACCTACAATGAGCAGTTCTTC. Translated: CASSTRTPTYNEQFF.

Many counts were recorded for this clonotype. The chain links TRBV6-5 to TRBJ2-5, with unresolved D. The CDR3 spans 11 residues. V lost 8 bases to trimming and J lost 4 bases, with 8 bases between them. Germline CDR1 is MNHEY and CDR2 is SVGAGI. The CDR3 sequence: CASSPGETQYF. CDR3 DNA: TGTGCCAGCTCCCCGGGAGAGACCCAGTACTTC.

This clonotype was recorded many times. The chain uses TRBV6-5 and TRBJ1-1; D is unresolved. Germline CDR1 is MNHEY and CDR2 is SVGAGI. The germline V and J ends were trimmed by 2 bases and 1 base, with 11 bases remaining between them. There are 15 residues in the CDR3. CDR3 in DNA: TGTGCCAGCAGTTACGCCCGACAATCGAACACTGAAGCTTTCTTT. Protein: CASSYARQSNTEAFF.

This clonotype was seen repeatedly, ten times or more. The chain uses TRBV7-2 and TRBJ2-7; D may be TRBD2 (5 bases). Per germline, CDR1 SGHTA and CDR2 FQGNSA. The CDR3 has 15 residues. V dropped 1 base and J dropped 2 bases, with 12 bases sitting between them. CDR3 residues: CASSLGLARAYEQYF. The CDR3 nucleotides read TGTGCCAGCAGCTTAGGCCTAGCAAGAGCCTACGAGCAGTACTTC.

This clonotype was detected only a few times. V gene TRBV5-5 combines with J gene TRBJ2-1; 8 nucleotides agree with TRBD2. This CDR3 region has 15 residues. The J segment lost 7 bases and the V segment lost 6 bases, leaving 12 bases of the junction unmatched. The germline V gene has CDR1 SGHKS and CDR2 YYEKEE (reference sequence). CDR3 in amino acids: CASTDGRAGFNEQFF. The CDR3 DNA sequence: TGTGCCAGCACCGACGGGAGGGCCGGATTTAATGAGCAGTTCTTC. Variable domain in full (rest from reference TRBV5-5 and TRBJ2-1): DAGVTQSPTHLIKTRGQQVTLRCSPISGHKSVSWYQQVLGQGPQFIFQYYEKEERGRGNFPDRFSARQFPNYSSELNVNALLLGDSALYLCASTDGRAGFNEQFFGPGTRLTVL.

V is TRBV28 and J is TRBJ2-7; 7 nucleotides agree with TRBD2. The germline V gene has CDR1 MDHEN and CDR2 SYDVKM. This CDR3 contains 16 residues. After removal of 10 bases from V and 2 bases from J, the junction contained 17 bases not matched to a gene. CDR3 residues: CAITPLGASGPYEQYF. CDR3 sequence (DNA): TGTGCCATAACGCCCCTCGGGGCTAGCGGCCCCTACGAGCAGTACTTC.